The 31 T cell receptor beta chains in this list originate from one sample, sequenced in a study of beta chain features in type 1 diabetes. General study findings and limits: Shortening of TCRB CDR3s, moderate but significant, appeared in all four CD4+ subsets of Type 1 diabetes patients.

The entirety of the isolated RNA underwent reverse transcription, so expressed TCRB transcripts were sequenced. Libraries were prepared by immunoSEQ multiplex PCR; TCRdb keeps only in-frame clonotypes and omits some of them. The sample holds around 710,000 clones, 9.5% to 15% seen once. No antigen has been assigned to these receptors. Sample: naive CD4+ T cells from blood. Every receptor here comes from a man aged 25 to 45 with type 1 diabetes.

The DNA for the CDR3 is TGTGCCAGCTCACCACCTTCGACAGGGCCCCAAGAGACCCAGTACTTC. Translation gives CASSPPSTGPQETQYF. This chain links TRBV18 with TRBJ2-5, with 7 bases fitting TRBD1. The J segment lost 1 base and the V segment lost 0 bases, leaving 5 bases of the junction unmatched. The CDR3 is 16 amino acids. Germline loops: CDR1 KGHSH, CDR2 LQKENI.

This clone was detected only a few times. This sequence joins TRBV19 and TRBJ1-5; 7 nucleotides line up with TRBD1. The germline V gene has CDR1 LNHDA and CDR2 SQIVND (reference sequence). The CDR3 contains 14 residues. Losses at the gene ends were 5 bases for V and 2 bases for J; bases not matched to a gene: 3. CDR3 loop: CASSSGGGNQPQHF. DNA for the CDR3: TGTGCCAGTAGTTCAGGGGGTGGCAATCAGCCCCAGCATTTT.

The chain combines TRBV30 with TRBJ2-3; no clear D gene. This CDR3 comprises 11 residues. In germline, CDR1 is GTSNPN, CDR2 SVGIG (reference sequence). V was cut by 4 bases and J by 5 bases, with 7 bases left in between. The CDR3 bases are TGTGCCTGGACCTACGGAGATACGCAGTATTTT. This translates into CAWTYGDTQYF.

The sample holds a few counts of this clone. The V and J genes are TRBV18 and TRBJ2-5; TRBD1 or TRBD2 may be the D gene (5 bases each). There are 15 residues in the CDR3. From germline, CDR1 is KGHSH and CDR2 LQKENI. The V end lost 0 bases, the J end lost 4 bases, and 12 bases lay between the germline ends. CDR3 nucleotide sequence: TGTGCCAGCTCACCACCGACAGTTGGGGGAGAGACCCAGTACTTC. Amino acid sequence: CASSPPTVGGETQYF. Looking up the rest from reference TRBV18 and TRBJ2-5 gives the full variable domain: NAGVMQNPRHLVRRRGQEARLRCSPMKGHSHVYWYRQLPEEGLKFMVYLQKENIIDESGMPKERFSAEFPKEGPSILRIQQVVRGDSAAYFCASSPPTVGGETQYFGPGTRLLVL.

Remarks on this clone: Within the sample, other DNA sequences also encode this same CDR3. V is TRBV4-3 and J is TRBJ2-1; no clear D gene. Deletions cut 1 base from V and 0 bases from J, with 7 bases between. The CDR3 consists of 15 residues. Germline V gene sequence: CDR1 LGHNA, CDR2 YSLEER. The CDR3 nucleotides are TGCGCCAGCAGCCAAGGCCTTAGCTCCTACAATGAGCAGTTCTTC. This gives the protein CASSQGLSSYNEQFF.

This clone showed up just a few times. The chain combines TRBV7-7 with TRBJ2-2, with D possibly being TRBD1 (6 bases). The V and J ends lost 1 base and 5 bases respectively, with 14 bases between them. The CDR3 is made up of 16 amino acids. Germline assignment: CDR1 SSHAT and CDR2 FNYEAQ (reference sequence). The CDR3 sequence is CASSLGQARGTGELFF. The CDR3 region has the DNA TGTGCCAGCAGCTTAGGACAGGCCCGGGGTACCGGGGAGCTGTTTTTT. Supplemented by reference TRBV7-7 and TRBJ2-2, the full variable domain reads GAGVSQSPRYKVTKRGQDVTLRCDPISSHATLYWYQQALGQGPEFLTYFNYEAQPDKSGLPSDRFSAERPEGSISTLTIQRTEQRDSAMYRCASSLGQARGTGELFFGEGSRLTVL.

This clone has a handful of counts. The gene calls are TRBV7-9 and TRBJ2-1, with 7 bases lining up with TRBD2. J was trimmed by 2 bases and V by 4 bases; bases with no gene match: 17. This CDR3 comprises 19 residues. CDR1 is SEHNR, CDR2 FQNEAQ, per germline (reference sequence). Here the CDR3 reads CASSSDYTLLALTYNEQFF. The CDR3 DNA follows: TGTGCCAGCAGCTCAGACTACACTTTACTAGCGCTCACCTACAATGAGCAGTTCTTC.

The CDR3 here is CASSLTGLPQHF. The CDR3 DNA reads TGTGCCAGCAGCTTGACAGGTCTGCCCCAGCATTTT. The rearrangement joins TRBV28 to TRBJ1-5, with D tentatively TRBD1 (6 bases). CDR3 length equals 12 residues. V lost 6 bases to trimming and J lost 9 bases, with 12 bases between them. Germline CDR1 MDHEN, CDR2 SYDVKM.

The chain is built from TRBV5-1 and TRBJ2-3; no definite D call. Germline V CDR1 and CDR2: SGHRS, YFSETQ. This CDR3 contains 15 residues. V dropped 0 bases and J dropped 0 bases, with 8 bases sitting between them. This CDR3 reads CASSLDAPSTDTQYF. As DNA, the CDR3 is TGCGCCAGCAGCTTGGACGCGCCTAGCACAGATACGCAGTATTTT.

CDR3 region: CSARNRGTDTQYF. The CDR3, as DNA: TGCAGCGCCCGCAACAGGGGGACAGATACGCAGTATTTT. The V and J genes are TRBV29-1 and TRBJ2-3; 8 bases map to TRBD1. CDR3 length: 13 residues. Germline CDR1 reads SQVTM; CDR2 reads ANQGSEA. V was pared by 7 bases and J by 3 bases, with 6 bases of the junction left unmatched.

In its sample, this clone was seen a few times. The chain couples TRBV9 to TRBJ2-2; D gene uncertain. Trimming shortened V by 3 bases and J by 1 base, and 10 bases separated the two germline ends. Germline CDR1 SGDLS, CDR2 YYNGEE. The length of the CDR3 is 15 residues. The CDR3 bases are TGTGCCAGCAGCGCCATCACAGAGAACACCGGGGAGCTGTTTTTT. It translates to CASSAITENTGELFF.

In this sample, this clone turned up many times. V and J are TRBV14 and TRBJ2-1; D possibly corresponds to TRBD1 (5 bases). CDR3 length: 13 amino acids. V was clipped by 3 bases and J by 4 bases, with 7 bases between them. CDR1 is SGHDN and CDR2 is FVKESK in the germline V gene. CDR3 protein: CASSHDSYNEQFF. For the CDR3, the DNA is TGTGCCAGCAGCCATGACAGTTACAATGAGCAGTTCTTC.

This clone was counted many times. This chain uses TRBV7-9 with TRBJ2-3; D uncertain. CDR1 and CDR2 (germline): SEHNR, FQNEAQ (reference sequence). V was cut by 3 bases and J by 0 bases, with 10 bases left in between. This CDR3 has 15 amino acids. CDR3 sequence reads: CASSFDGSSTDTQYF. DNA for the CDR3: TGTGCCAGCAGCTTCGACGGGTCTAGCACAGATACGCAGTATTTT.

This clone was seen only a few times. The rearrangement links TRBV15 to TRBJ2-6, with D unresolved. This CDR3 has 16 residues. Trimming shortened V by 0 bases and J by 4 bases, and 10 bases separated the two germline ends. Germline V gene sequence: CDR1 LNHNV, CDR2 YYDKDF (reference sequence). CDR3 region: CATSRETAMGANVLTF. For the CDR3, the DNA is TGTGCCACCAGCAGAGAAACCGCGATGGGGGCCAACGTCCTGACTTTC. Full variable domain (outside the CDR3, taken from reference TRBV15 and TRBJ2-6): DAMVIQNPRYQVTQFGKPVTLSCSQTLNHNVMYWYQQKSSQAPKLLFHYYDKDFNNEADTPDNFQSRRPNTSFCFLDIRSPGLGDTAMYLCATSRETAMGANVLTFGAGSRLTVL.

This clone was picked up a small number of times. CDR3 bases: TGCAGCGTTGAAGGGGCAGGGGGTTCATTCAGGACGTTGGGCTACACCTTC. As protein: CSVEGAGGSFRTLGYTF. The rearrangement joins TRBV29-1 to TRBJ1-2, with 7 bases matching TRBD1. Germline CDR1 is SQVTM and CDR2 is ANQGSEA. CDR3 size: 17 residues. The V gene end was trimmed by 1 base and the J gene end by 8 bases; junction bases not matched to a gene: 19.

A few counts support this clone. The junction departs from the called germline gene at one end, perhaps through a read error. The gene calls are TRBV6-5 and TRBJ2-7; 8 positions match TRBD1. The CDR3 consists of 13 residues. The germline CDR1 and CDR2 sequences are MNHEY and SVGAGI. CDR3 sequence reads: CAISVDRGYEQYF. The CDR3 nucleotides read TGTGCCATCAGTGTCGACAGGGGATACGAGCAGTACTTC.

The V and J genes are TRBV7-9 and TRBJ1-6; D might be TRBD1 (5 bases). V was clipped by 1 base and J by 6 bases, with 13 bases between them. The CDR3 has 16 amino acids. Looked up from germline, CDR1 is SEHNR and CDR2 is FQNEAQ (reference sequence). CDR3 bases: TGTGCCAGCAGCTTAGGATTGGGGGAACCTAATTCACCCCTCCACTTT. This codes for CASSLGLGEPNSPLHF. Filled out from reference TRBV7-9 and TRBJ1-6, the complete variable domain reads DTGVSQNPRHKITKRGQNVTFRCDPISEHNRLYWYRQTLGQGPEFLTYFQNEAQLEKSRLLSDRFSAERPKGSFSTLEIQRTEQGDSAMYLCASSLGLGEPNSPLHFGNGTRLTVT.

The chain carries TRBV14 and TRBJ2-5, with D possibly TRBD2 on 6 matching bases. The V end was cut by 0 bases, the J end by 4 bases, with 9 bases between. This CDR3 is 14 amino acids long. Germline V CDR1 and CDR2: SGHDN, FVKESK. The CDR3: CASSQDGGRETQYF. The CDR3 DNA sequence: TGTGCCAGCAGCCAAGATGGAGGGAGAGAGACCCAGTACTTC.

The V call is TRBV2, the J call TRBJ1-2, with D perhaps TRBD1 (6 bases). Germline lookup yields CDR1 SNHLY and CDR2 FYNNEI. V gave up 3 bases and J gave up 8 bases, with 16 bases separating them. This CDR3 is 14 amino acids long. In nucleotides, the CDR3 is TGTGCCAGCAGTGACCAGGGGCGAGGAGGGGGCTACACCTTC. This sequence encodes CASSDQGRGGGYTF.

This rearrangement joins TRBV18 to TRBJ2-7; 13 nucleotides match TRBD2. The CDR3 runs to 15 residues. V lost 3 bases and J lost 7; bases outside the gene matches: 6. The germline gives CDR1 KGHSH, CDR2 LQKENI. CDR3 sequence reads: CASSPPTSGGSEQYF. The CDR3 region has the DNA TGTGCCAGCTCACCTCCGACTAGCGGGGGGAGTGAGCAGTACTTC.

This clone was seen a handful of times. This chain links TRBV4-3 with TRBJ2-7, with 9 bases fitting TRBD2. Germline assignment: CDR1 LGHNA and CDR2 YSLEER. J lost 3 bases, V lost 0 bases, and 9 bases had no gene match. This CDR3 contains 17 residues. CDR3 nucleotide sequence: TGCGCCAGCAGCCAAGATAGTCGGGGTAGCGGGAGCTACGAGCAGTACTTC. Residues: CASSQDSRGSGSYEQYF.

The chain employs TRBV27 and TRBJ2-7; no firm D call. This CDR3 comprises 13 residues. Germline V lookup: CDR1 MNHEY, CDR2 SMNVEV (reference sequence). V dropped 4 bases and J dropped 4 bases, with 11 bases sitting between them. CDR3 loop: CASSSHLRYEQYF. In DNA, the CDR3 is TGTGCCAGCAGTTCCCACCTGCGGTACGAGCAGTACTTC.

V usage is TRBV7-2 and J usage is TRBJ2-7; D gene uncertain. The CDR3 loop spans 12 amino acids. The V and J ends lost 2 bases and 4 bases respectively, with 6 bases between them. Germline V gene sequence: CDR1 SGHTA, CDR2 FQGNSA. DNA of the CDR3: TGTGCCAGCAGCTTATTCGGGTACGAGCAGTACTTC. It yields the protein CASSLFGYEQYF.

Regarding this clone: Other DNA sequences in the same sample also yield this CDR3. This rearrangement joins TRBV9 to TRBJ2-3; D ambiguous. This CDR3 region has 12 residues. Trimming pared 3 bases from V and 2 bases from J, leaving 4 bases between. Germline CDR1 reads SGDLS; CDR2 reads YYNGEE. This CDR3 reads CASSANTDTQYF. The CDR3 DNA reads as TGTGCCAGCAGCGCGAACACAGATACGCAGTATTTT.

The V gene is TRBV5-1, the J gene TRBJ2-1; D gene uncertain. Looked up from germline, CDR1 is SGHRS and CDR2 is YFSETQ. Trimming left V 4 bases short and J 4 bases short, with 9 bases between. The CDR3 has 13 amino acids. The CDR3 sequence: CASSPQGYNEQFF. The CDR3 region has the DNA TGCGCCAGCAGCCCCCAAGGTTACAATGAGCAGTTCTTC.

The V gene is TRBV7-6, the J gene TRBJ2-7, with D uncertain. Germline CDR1 and CDR2: SGHVS and FNYEAQ. Trimming cost V 3 bases and J 7 bases, with 13 bases left between them. CDR3 size: 13 residues. Here the CDR3 DNA reads TGTGCCAGCAGCTTTGCGACGGATGGGGAGCAGTACTTC. Translating it yields CASSFATDGEQYF. The full variable domain, rest sourced from reference TRBV7-6 and TRBJ2-7, is GAGVSQSPRYKVTKRGQDVALRCDPISGHVSLYWYRQALGQGPEFLTYFNYEAQQDKSGLPNDRFSAERPEGSISTLTIQRTEQRDSAMYRCASSFATDGEQYFGPGTRLTVT.

CDR3 bases: TGTGCCAGCAGGAGTCGTGAGCAGTTCTTC. It codes for CASRSREQFF. The rearrangement joins TRBV2 to TRBJ2-1; the D is unclear. The CDR3 extends over 10 amino acids. Germline CDR1 SNHLY, CDR2 FYNNEI. V lost 6 bases to trimming and J lost 9 bases, with 6 bases between them.

This clone was seen more than once but under ten times. This chain links TRBV2 with TRBJ1-1; the match to TRBD1 covers 7 bases. Germline CDR1 SNHLY, CDR2 FYNNEI. The junction had 4 bases not matched to a gene; V was cut back by 6 bases and J by 0 bases. This CDR3 region has 14 residues. CDR3 nucleotides: TGTGCCAGCAGGGTCGGGACAGTGAACACTGAAGCTTTCTTT. It is translated as CASRVGTVNTEAFF.

This chain connects TRBV7-2 to TRBJ2-1, with 11 bases that match TRBD1. V lost 4 bases to trimming and J lost 4 bases; unmatched junction nucleotides: 3. The CDR3 runs to 15 residues. Germline V CDR1 and CDR2: SGHTA, FQGNSA. The CDR3 sequence: CASSSGTGGYNEQFF. The CDR3 bases are TGTGCCAGCAGCTCCGGGACAGGGGGATACAATGAGCAGTTCTTC. Full variable domain (outside the CDR3, taken from reference TRBV7-2 and TRBJ2-1): GAGVSQSPSNKVTEKGKDVELRCDPISGHTALYWYRQSLGQGLEFLIYFQGNSAPDKSGLPSDRFSAERTGGSVSTLTIQRTQQEDSAVYLCASSSGTGGYNEQFFGPGTRLTVL.

The chain recombines TRBV4-3 with TRBJ1-2; 7 nucleotides align to TRBD1. Germline CDR1 LGHNA, CDR2 YSLEER. This CDR3 is 14 amino acids long. J was trimmed by 2 bases and V by 4 bases; bases with no gene match: 4. CDR3 in DNA: TGCGCCAGCAGCCCTCAGGGGGGAAACTATGGCTACACCTTC. The encoded protein is CASSPQGGNYGYTF.

This clone was picked up a small number of times. The same CDR3 arises from other DNA sequences in this sample as well. The V call is TRBV7-2, the J call TRBJ2-5; unclear D gene. The V end was cut by 1 base, the J end by 5 bases, with 5 bases between. Germline V gene data show CDR1 as SGHTA and CDR2 as FQGNSA. The CDR3 consists of 12 residues. The CDR3 loop reads CASSLVLETQYF. For the CDR3, the DNA is TGTGCCAGCAGCTTAGTGTTGGAGACCCAGTACTTC. Full variable domain (missing parts from reference TRBV7-2 and TRBJ2-5): GAGVSQSPSNKVTEKGKDVELRCDPISGHTALYWYRQSLGQGLEFLIYFQGNSAPDKSGLPSDRFSAERTGGSVSTLTIQRTQQEDSAVYLCASSLVLETQYFGPGTRLLVL.